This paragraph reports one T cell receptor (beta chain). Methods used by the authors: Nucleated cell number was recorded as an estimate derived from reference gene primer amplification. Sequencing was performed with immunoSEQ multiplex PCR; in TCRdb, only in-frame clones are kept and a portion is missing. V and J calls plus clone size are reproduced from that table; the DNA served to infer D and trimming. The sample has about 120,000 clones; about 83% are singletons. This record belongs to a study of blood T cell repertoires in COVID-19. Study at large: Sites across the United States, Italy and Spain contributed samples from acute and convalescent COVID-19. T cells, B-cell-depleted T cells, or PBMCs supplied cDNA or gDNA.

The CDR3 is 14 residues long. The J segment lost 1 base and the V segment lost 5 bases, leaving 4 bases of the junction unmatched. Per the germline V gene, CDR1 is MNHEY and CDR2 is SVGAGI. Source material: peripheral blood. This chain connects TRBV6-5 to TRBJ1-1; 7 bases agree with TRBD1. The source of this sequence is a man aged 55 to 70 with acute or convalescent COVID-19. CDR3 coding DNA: TGTGCCAGCAGTCTCAGGGGGGAGAACACTGAAGCTTTCTTT. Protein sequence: CASSLRGENTEAFF.